The 18 T cell receptor beta chains below were found in one sample sequenced in a study of radiation and T cells in renal cell carcinoma. As to treatment: treatment-naive control, cytoreductive nephrectomy. This table comes from immunoSEQ multiplex PCR, and its TCRdb copy is limited to in-frame clones, with some not included. The sample holds 20,000 to 25,000 clones; approximately 54% are singletons and the top ten take roughly a fifth. Sequences were derived from tumor tissue, sampled from a patient whose treatment was nephrectomy without radiotherapy. These receptors were collected from a human donor with renal cell carcinoma.

The rearrangement uses TRBV2 and TRBJ2-7, with a possible D match to TRBD1 (6 bases). Between the trimmed V and J ends, which lost 5 bases and 5 bases, there was a span of 19 bases. This CDR3 comprises 15 residues. Germline V lookup: CDR1 SNHLY, CDR2 FYNNEI. The CDR3 is CASSLRQAPPNEQYF. CDR3 coding DNA: TGTGCCAGCAGTCTCCGACAGGCCCCTCCAAACGAGCAGTACTTC.

The genes are TRBV30 and TRBJ1-1; D gene uncertain. CDR1 is GTSNPN and CDR2 is SVGIG in the germline V gene (reference sequence). V dropped 4 bases and J dropped 1 base, with 7 bases sitting between them. CDR3 length equals 12 residues. The CDR3 coding sequence is TGTGCCTGGATGGCCCAGAACACTGAAGCTTTCTTT. It encodes CAWMAQNTEAFF.

This clone has only one observation. The chain joins TRBV5-1 to TRBJ2-3; possibly TRBD2 for D (5 bases). Trimming removed 0 bases at V and 4 bases at J, with 12 bases between. This CDR3 has 15 residues. Germline V gives CDR1 SGHRS, CDR2 YFSETQ. The CDR3 DNA reads TGCGCCAGCAGCTTGGACTTCGCGGGTCCAGATACGCAGTATTTT. Amino acids: CASSLDFAGPDTQYF.

This sequence joins TRBV20-1 and TRBJ2-7, with D possibly matching TRBD1 (5 bases). The CDR3 totals 11 residues. V dropped 6 bases and J dropped 4 bases, with 10 bases sitting between them. Germline lookup yields CDR1 DFQATT and CDR2 SNEGSKA (reference sequence). The CDR3 region has the DNA TGCAGTGCGTGGGGCGGTTACGAGCAGTACTTC. This encodes CSAWGGYEQYF.

The rearrangement joins TRBV19 to TRBJ1-5, with D possibly being TRBD1 (5 bases). V lost 7 bases and J lost 8, with 15 bases in between. The CDR3 length is 13 residues. CDR1 and CDR2 (germline): LNHDA, SQIVND (reference sequence). The CDR3 DNA follows: TGTGCCAGTACTTGGGGGGTGAATGAGCCCCAGCATTTT. Its protein product is CASTWGVNEPQHF.

This chain uses TRBV5-4 with TRBJ1-5; 7 bases match TRBD1. CDR1 is SGHNT and CDR2 is YYREEE in the germline V gene (reference sequence). The CDR3 is 15 amino acids. The V gene end was trimmed by 4 bases and the J gene end by 4 bases; junction bases not matched to a gene: 8. In nucleotides, the CDR3 is TGTGCCAGCAGCAGACAGGGAGGCAGGAATCAGCCCCAGCATTTT. Protein sequence: CASSRQGGRNQPQHF.

V usage is TRBV7-9 and J usage is TRBJ1-2; D is unresolved. V was cut by 5 bases and J by 4 bases, with 14 bases left in between. The CDR3 runs to 14 residues. From germline, CDR1 is SEHNR and CDR2 FQNEAQ (reference sequence). CDR3 nucleotides: TGTGCCAGCAGCCCCGTTGGAGATACCTATGGCTACACCTTC. Amino acid sequence: CASSPVGDTYGYTF.

V usage is TRBV7-6 and J usage is TRBJ2-5; D is unresolved. The CDR3 covers 14 residues. Trimming shortened V by 4 bases and J by 2 bases, and 11 bases separated the two germline ends. Germline V gives CDR1 SGHVS, CDR2 FNYEAQ. The CDR3, as DNA: TGTGCCAGCAGCTCTATACGGGTTCAAGAGACCCAGTACTTC. Protein sequence: CASSSIRVQETQYF.

V and J are TRBV7-2 and TRBJ1-5, with D maybe TRBD1 (6 bases). The V end was cut by 4 bases, the J end by 0 bases, with 16 bases between. CDR3 size: 17 residues. CDR1 and CDR2 (germline): SGHTA, FQGNSA. CDR3 in amino acids: CASSYRADVYSNQPQHF. The CDR3 DNA reads TGTGCCAGCAGCTACAGGGCAGACGTATATAGCAATCAGCCCCAGCATTTT.

This chain connects TRBV7-9 to TRBJ2-5, with unresolved D. CDR1 is SEHNR and CDR2 is FQNEAQ in the germline V gene (reference sequence). V lost 3 bases to trimming and J lost 0 bases, with 14 bases between them. This CDR3 has 16 amino acids. The CDR3 nucleotides read TGTGCCAGCAGCTTTTACGGGCTGCGGTACCAAGAGACCCAGTACTTC. Protein product: CASSFYGLRYQETQYF.

The V gene is TRBV5-1, the J gene TRBJ1-1, with no clear D. Per the germline V gene, CDR1 is SGHRS and CDR2 is YFSETQ. V gave up 7 bases and J gave up 2 bases, with 6 bases separating them. The CDR3 is made up of 11 amino acids. DNA of the CDR3: TGCGCCAGCTCCGGAAACACTGAAGCTTTCTTT. Translated, it gives CASSGNTEAFF. The entire variable domain, with the rest obtained from reference TRBV5-1 and TRBJ1-1, is as follows: KAGVTQTPRYLIKTRGQQVTLSCSPISGHRSVSWYQQTPGQGLQFLFEYFSETQRNKGNFPGRFSGRQFSNSRSEMNVSTLELGDSALYLCASSGNTEAFFGQGTRLTVV.

This clone turned up a few times. The rearrangement uses TRBV19 and TRBJ2-3; D gene unclear. V lost 5 bases, J lost 1 base, and 16 bases lay in between. The CDR3 has 16 amino acids. The germline CDR1 and CDR2 sequences are LNHDA and SQIVND (reference sequence). CDR3 in DNA: TGTGCCAGTAGTGCACCTGGCGGAATCCGCACAGATACGCAGTATTTT. Its protein product is CASSAPGGIRTDTQYF.

The chain uses TRBV5-4 and TRBJ1-2; TRBD1 might be the D (5 bases). This CDR3 is 13 amino acids long. Trimming cost V 2 bases and J 3 bases, with 8 bases left between them. Germline loops: CDR1 SGHNT, CDR2 YYREEE (reference sequence). CDR3 coding DNA: TGTGCCAGCAGCTTTGGGGGGGACTATGGCTACACCTTC. Translation: CASSFGGDYGYTF. The full variable domain, rest sourced from reference TRBV5-4 and TRBJ1-2, is ETGVTQSPTHLIKTRGQQVTLRCSSQSGHNTVSWYQQALGQGPQFIFQYYREEENGRGNFPPRFSGLQFPNYSSELNVNALELDDSALYLCASSFGGDYGYTFGSGTRLTVV.

This rearrangement joins TRBV13 to TRBJ2-7; D may be TRBD1 or TRBD2 (5 bases each). Germline V gene lookup returns CDR1 PRHDT and CDR2 FYEKMQ (reference sequence). Trimming took 5 bases from V and 3 from J, leaving 11 bases between them. CDR3 size: 13 residues. DNA for the CDR3: TGTGCCAGCAGCCCCGGGACCTACTACGAGCAGTACTTC. This codes for CASSPGTYYEQYF.

This chain joins TRBV5-4 and TRBJ2-1, with 10 bases fitting TRBD2. In germline, CDR1 is SGHNT, CDR2 YYREEE (reference sequence). V trimming: 2 bases; J trimming: 0 bases; junction bases outside the gene matches: 2. The CDR3 has 16 residues. CDR3 sequence: CASSLAGGSSYNEQFF. The CDR3 DNA reads as TGTGCCAGCAGCTTAGCGGGGGGGTCCTCCTACAATGAGCAGTTCTTC.

V usage is TRBV7-6 and J usage is TRBJ1-4; 9 bases match TRBD1. The germline CDR1 and CDR2 sequences are SGHVS and FNYEAQ. V dropped 1 base and J dropped 8; count of bases not matched to a gene: 5. This CDR3 contains 15 residues. CDR3 in DNA: TGTGCCAGCAGCTTAGTGGGGGACAGGGAGGAAAAACTGTTTTTT. Its translation is CASSLVGDREEKLFF.

V usage is TRBV4-3 and J usage is TRBJ2-7; no definite D call. Germline CDR1 LGHNA, CDR2 YSLEER. The CDR3 spans 16 residues. Trimming shortened V by 0 bases and J by 1 base, and 13 bases separated the two germline ends. CDR3 DNA sequence: TGCGCCAGCAGCCAAGACAGGCTTCTTGGGTCCTACGAGCAGTACTTC. As protein: CASSQDRLLGSYEQYF.

This clone was seen a few times. J is TRBJ1-1 and V is TRBV6-1; tentative D call: TRBD1 (6 bases). The CDR3 has 15 residues. Trimming removed 5 bases from V and 5 bases from J, with 18 bases in between. CDR1 and CDR2 (germline): MNHNS, SASEGT. CDR3 sequence: CASSHLGGAGTEAFF. CDR3 nucleotide sequence: TGTGCCAGCAGTCATTTAGGGGGGGCAGGTACTGAAGCTTTCTTT.